This T cell receptor (beta chain) was captured in a study of T cells after yellow fever vaccination. At the level of the study: With SMART-Seq v4 Ultra Low Input, the fractions containing low cell numbers were prepared.

On this clonotype: The antigen remains unidentified.

A process of 5'RACE template switching, which added a universal primer site and UMIs, was used to make TCR cDNA. TCRdb re-called the 5' RACE reads through MiXCR, storing one row per CDR3 protein. The sample carries 310,000 or so distinct CDR3 sequences, roughly 6.8% recorded once. CDR3 size: 13 residues. The V and J ends lost 4 bases and 6 bases respectively, with 10 bases between them. Germline CDR1 is SGHTA and CDR2 is FQGNSA. Study-level results: Post-booster repertoires again held most primary-vaccination clones (roughly 96% CD4, over 80% CD8). Contaminants from the bulk population, in the form of abundant clonotypes, could be found in FACS-sorted repertoires.

The chain recombines TRBV7-2 with TRBJ2-1, with D uncertain. The sequence derives from a man between 18 and 35 years old who received the YFV17D yellow fever vaccine. This sample comprised PBMCs, obtained more than 35 days after the first yellow fever vaccination. Here the CDR3 DNA reads TGTGCCAGCAGCTCATCCTGGCTCAATGAGCAGTTCTTC. Translated, it gives CASSSSWLNEQFF. Variable domain in full (rest from reference TRBV7-2 and TRBJ2-1): GAGVSQSPSNKVTEKGKDVELRCDPISGHTALYWYRQSLGQGLEFLIYFQGNSAPDKSGLPSDRFSAERTGGSVSTLTIQRTQQEDSAVYLCASSSSWLNEQFFGPGTRLTVL.